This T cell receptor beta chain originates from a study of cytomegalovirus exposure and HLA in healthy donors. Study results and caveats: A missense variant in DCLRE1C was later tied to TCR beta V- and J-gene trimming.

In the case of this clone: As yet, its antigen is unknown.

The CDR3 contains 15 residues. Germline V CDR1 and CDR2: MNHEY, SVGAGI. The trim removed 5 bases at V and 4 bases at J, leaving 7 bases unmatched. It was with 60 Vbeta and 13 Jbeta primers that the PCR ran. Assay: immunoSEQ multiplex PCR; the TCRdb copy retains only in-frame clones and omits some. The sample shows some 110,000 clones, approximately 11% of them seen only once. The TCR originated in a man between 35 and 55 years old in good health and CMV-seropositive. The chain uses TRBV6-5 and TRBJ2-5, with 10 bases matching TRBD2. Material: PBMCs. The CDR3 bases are TGTGCCAGCAGTCTAAGCTCTAGCGGGAGAGAGACCCAGTACTTC. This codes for CASSLSSSGRETQYF.